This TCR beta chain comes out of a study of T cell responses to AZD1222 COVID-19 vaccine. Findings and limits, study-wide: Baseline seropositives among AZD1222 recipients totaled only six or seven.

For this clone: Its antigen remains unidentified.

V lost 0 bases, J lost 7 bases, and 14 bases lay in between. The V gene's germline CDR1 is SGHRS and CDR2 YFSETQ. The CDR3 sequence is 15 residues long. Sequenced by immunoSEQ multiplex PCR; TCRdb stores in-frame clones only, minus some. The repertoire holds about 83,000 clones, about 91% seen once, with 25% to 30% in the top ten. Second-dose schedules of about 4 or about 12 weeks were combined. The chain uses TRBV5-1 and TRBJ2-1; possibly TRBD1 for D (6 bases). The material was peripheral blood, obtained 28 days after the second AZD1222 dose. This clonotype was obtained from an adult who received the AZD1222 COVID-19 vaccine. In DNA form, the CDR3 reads TGCGCCAGCAGCTTGGGGGGGCCAAAGAGGAATGAGCAGTTCTTC. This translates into CASSLGGPKRNEQFF. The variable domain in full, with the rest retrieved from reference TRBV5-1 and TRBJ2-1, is KAGVTQTPRYLIKTRGQQVTLSCSPISGHRSVSWYQQTPGQGLQFLFEYFSETQRNKGNFPGRFSGRQFSNSRSEMNVSTLELGDSALYLCASSLGGPKRNEQFFGPGTRLTVL.